This is a list of T cell receptor beta chains from one sample in a study of cytomegalovirus exposure and HLA in healthy donors. The method was immunoSEQ multiplex PCR; TCRdb's version includes in-frame clones alone and lacks a portion of them. In the table there are about 170,000 clones, approximately 70% of which are singletons. The sequenced material came from PBMCs. The origin of the receptors is a woman younger than 35 in good health and CMV-seropositive. CDR3s include the opening cysteine and the closing phenylalanine or tryptophan. D genes are given only for firm matches. The size of a clone is reported for some rows only, either as once, few or many, or as a class for expanded clones.

J,size,D,V,DNA,CDR3
TRBJ2-5,NA,TRBD1,TRBV6-5,TGTGCCAGCAGTTTAGACAGGGTGGAGCAGTACTTC,CASSLDRVEQYF
TRBJ1-2,NA,NA,TRBV7-9,TGTGCCAGCAGCTTATGGCCGGAGCGACAGAACTATGGCTACACCTTC,CASSLWPERQNYGYTF
TRBJ2-7,NA,NA,TRBV7-9,TGTGCCAGCAGCTCGAACCGGGACTCAATATACGAGCAGTACTTC,CASSSNRDSIYEQYF
TRBJ2-5,few,TRBD1,TRBV6-1,TGTGCCACCGCGACAGGGATCGGGGAGACCCAGTACTTC,CATATGIGETQYF
TRBJ1-2,NA,TRBD1,TRBV2,TGTGCCAGCCCCTCCGGGACAGGGCTCTATGGCTACACCTTC,CASPSGTGLYGYTF
TRBJ2-5,few,TRBD2,TRBV7-3,TGTGCCAGCAGCTTACTGGGCGGGGGAAACCAAGAGACCCAGTACTTC,CASSLLGGGNQETQYF
TRBJ1-2,NA,NA,TRBV28,TGTGCCAGCAGTTGGGACTTGGACGGATCTGGCTACACCTTC,CASSWDLDGSGYTF
TRBJ2-7,NA,NA,TRBV7-9,TGTTCCAGCAGCTTGGTAGCCTACGAGCAGTACTTC,CSSSLVAYEQYF
TRBJ1-1,NA,TRBD1,TRBV7-9,TGTGCCAGCAGCGTGACAGGGGGAAGGACTGAAGCTTTCTTT,CASSVTGGRTEAFF
TRBJ2-2,NA,TRBD2,TRBV4-3,TGCGCCAGCAGCCATACCGGACTAGCGGGGGCCCGAACCGGGGAGCTGTTTTTT,CASSHTGLAGARTGELFF
TRBJ2-7,NA,NA,TRBV5-1,TGCGCCAGCAGCTTCCAGGGGTCCTCCGTCTACGAGCAGTACTTC,CASSFQGSSVYEQYF
TRBJ2-1,NA,NA,TRBV11-3,TGTGCCAGCAGCCCAGGGGGGCCAGAAACCTCTGAGCAGTTCTTC,CASSPGGPETSEQFF
TRBJ2-7,few,NA,TRBV4-3,TGCGCCAGCAGCCAAGATGCAGGGCTCACCTACGAGCAGTACTTC,CASSQDAGLTYEQYF
TRBJ2-3,few,NA,TRBV10-2,TGCGCCAGCAGTGATGCCCGAAAACGCGCAGATACGCAGTATTTT,CASSDARKRADTQYF
TRBJ1-2,many,NA,TRBV6-5,TGTGCCAGCAGTTCACAGGGTTACTACCATGGCTACACCTTC,CASSSQGYYHGYTF
TRBJ1-4,NA,TRBD1,TRBV5-4,TGTGCCAGCAGCTTGGGCGGACAGGGTAGCGAAAAACTGTTTTTT,CASSLGGQGSEKLFF
TRBJ1-2,NA,NA,TRBV28,TGTGCCAGCAGCCCAACAGGGCTCTATGGCTACACCTTC,CASSPTGLYGYTF
TRBJ2-1,NA,NA,TRBV10-3,TGTGCCATCAGTGAGTCTGGACAGTCGCCAAACAATGAGCAGTTCTTC,CAISESGQSPNNEQFF
TRBJ2-3,few,TRBD2,TRBV6-4,TGTGCCAGCAGTGACGGGACTAGCGGGGGGGCGGATACGCAGTATTTT,CASSDGTSGGADTQYF
TRBJ1-2,once,TRBD1,TRBV7-2,TGTGCCAGCAGCTTAAATCCTGTAGGGGGCTCTGGCTACACCTTC,CASSLNPVGGSGYTF
TRBJ2-7,NA,TRBD2,TRBV6-1,TGTGCCAGCAAACTGGGGGGGGTCCACGAGCAGTACTTC,CASKLGGVHEQYF
TRBJ2-5,NA,NA,TRBV11-2,TGTGCCAGCAGCCCACGACGAGACAGAAGACAAGAGACCCAGTACTTC,CASSPRRDRRQETQYF
TRBJ2-5,NA,TRBD2,TRBV10-1,TGCGCCAGCAGTGAGCGTAGCGGGGAACAAGAGACCCAGTACTTC,CASSERSGEQETQYF
TRBJ1-2,once,NA,TRBV18,TGTGCCAGCTCACCAGACAGGTTGGGGCCTAACTATGGCTACACCTTC,CASSPDRLGPNYGYTF
TRBJ2-3,NA,NA,TRBV28,TGTGCCAGCAGTTTAAGTCTAGCAGGGGAAACGGATACGCAGTATTTT,CASSLSLAGETDTQYF
TRBJ2-7,NA,NA,TRBV18,TGTGCCAGCTCACCACCGAGCTCCTACGAGCAGTACTTC,CASSPPSSYEQYF
TRBJ2-7,once,NA,TRBV10-1,TGCGCCAGCCCCGCGGGACAGCATTACGAGCAGTACTTC,CASPAGQHYEQYF
TRBJ2-3,NA,TRBD2,TRBV29-1,TGCAGCGTCGAAGAGACTAGCGGAAGCGCAGATACGCAGTATTTT,CSVEETSGSADTQYF
TRBJ2-7,once,TRBD1,TRBV4-1,TGCGCCAGCAGCCACGGGGACAGGGGTGGGTACGAGCAGTACTTC,CASSHGDRGGYEQYF
TRBJ1-1,NA,TRBD1,TRBV18,TGTGCCAGCTCACAACAGGGGCACTCCACTGAAGCTTTCTTT,CASSQQGHSTEAFF
TRBJ2-7,NA,TRBD1,TRBV7-8,TGTGCCAGCAGCCTACTCACAGGGGACTACGAGCAGTACTTC,CASSLLTGDYEQYF
TRBJ2-1,NA,NA,TRBV5-4,TGTGCCAGCAGCTTGCCGCGACTAGAGCAGTTCTTC,CASSLPRLEQFF
TRBJ1-3,once,TRBD1,TRBV19,TGTGCCAGTAGTATAAGGGGGCGAAACACCATATATTTT,CASSIRGRNTIYF
TRBJ2-7,NA,NA,TRBV14,TGTGCCAGCAGCCAAACATACGAGCAGTACTTC,CASSQTYEQYF
TRBJ2-5,NA,TRBD2,TRBV12-5,TGTGCTAGTGGTTTGCCCTTTGAGCGGGGGCGTGCGGAGACCCAGTACTTC,CASGLPFERGRAETQYF
TRBJ1-1,NA,NA,TRBV28,TGTGCCAGCAGTATTGGCGAGGCGAACACTGAAGCTTTCTTT,CASSIGEANTEAFF
TRBJ1-2,NA,TRBD1,TRBV4-3,TGCGCCAGCAGCCCACAGGGACAGGGGGCCCTTGGCTATGGCTACACCTTC,CASSPQGQGALGYGYTF
TRBJ2-3,NA,NA,TRBV27,TGTGCCAGCAGTTTAATAGCCGGGGGGCTAACAGATACGCAGTATTTT,CASSLIAGGLTDTQYF
TRBJ2-5,NA,TRBD2,TRBV4-1,TGCGCCAGCAGCCCCGGGACTAGCGGGGGAGAGACCCAGTACTTC,CASSPGTSGGETQYF
TRBJ1-2,NA,NA,TRBV4-3,TGCGCCAGCAGCCAAGATCCCCCGGGGAGTAACTATGGCTACACCTTC,CASSQDPPGSNYGYTF
TRBJ2-1,few,TRBD1,TRBV27,TGTGCCAGCAGTACACAGGGGGCGAGCAATGAGCAGTTCTTC,CASSTQGASNEQFF
TRBJ2-3,NA,NA,TRBV2,TGTGCCAGCAGTGAATCCCTCGGGGCAGATACGCAGTATTTT,CASSESLGADTQYF
TRBJ2-7,NA,NA,TRBV5-1,TGCGCCAGCAGGCCCTCCGGACAGTCCTCCTACGAGCAGTACTTC,CASRPSGQSSYEQYF
TRBJ2-2,NA,NA,TRBV18,TGTGCCAGCTCACTTTCGGACAGAAACACCGGGGAGCTGTTTTTT,CASSLSDRNTGELFF
TRBJ1-4,NA,NA,TRBV7-6,TGTGCCAGCAACTTACGGGGGAGGGGCGTTGAAAAACTGTTTTTT,CASNLRGRGVEKLFF
TRBJ1-2,NA,TRBD1,TRBV2,TGTGCCAGCAGGACAGGGGTTTTAACCTATGGCTACACCTTC,CASRTGVLTYGYTF
TRBJ2-2,few,NA,TRBV27,TGTGCCAGCAGTTTCTCGGTTACCGGGGAGCTGTTTTTT,CASSFSVTGELFF
TRBJ1-1,few,NA,TRBV11-2,TGTGCCAGCAGCTTAGATGCAGGGTATAGCACTGAAGCTTTCTTT,CASSLDAGYSTEAFF
TRBJ2-1,few,TRBD2,TRBV6-4,TGTGCCAGCAGTGAGTCAGCGGGGGTCTACAATGAGCAGTTCTTC,CASSESAGVYNEQFF
TRBJ2-5,NA,NA,TRBV15,TGTGCCACCAGCAGGGAGGGACAGTCTGAAGAGACCCAGTACTTC,CATSREGQSEETQYF
TRBJ2-7,NA,TRBD1,TRBV6-6,TGTGCCAGCAGTCAGGGACAGAACTACGAGCAGTACTTC,CASSQGQNYEQYF